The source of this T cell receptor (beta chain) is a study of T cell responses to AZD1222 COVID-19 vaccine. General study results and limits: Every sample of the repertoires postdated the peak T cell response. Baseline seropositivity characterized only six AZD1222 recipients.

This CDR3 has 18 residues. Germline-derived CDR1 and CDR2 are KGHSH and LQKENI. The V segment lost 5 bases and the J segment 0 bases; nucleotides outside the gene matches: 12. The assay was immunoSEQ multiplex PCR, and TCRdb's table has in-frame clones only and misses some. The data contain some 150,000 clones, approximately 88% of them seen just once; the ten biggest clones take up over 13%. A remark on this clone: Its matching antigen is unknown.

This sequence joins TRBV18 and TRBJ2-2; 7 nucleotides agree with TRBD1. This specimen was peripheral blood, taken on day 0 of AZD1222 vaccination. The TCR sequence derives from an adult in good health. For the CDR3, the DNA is TGTGCCAGCTCAGTGAGGGGGCCGGGACACGCGAACACCGGGGAGCTGTTTTTT. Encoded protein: CASSVRGPGHANTGELFF. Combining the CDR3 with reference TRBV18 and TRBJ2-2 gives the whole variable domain NAGVMQNPRHLVRRRGQEARLRCSPMKGHSHVYWYRQLPEEGLKFMVYLQKENIIDESGMPKERFSAEFPKEGPSILRIQQVVRGDSAAYFCASSVRGPGHANTGELFFGEGSRLTVL.